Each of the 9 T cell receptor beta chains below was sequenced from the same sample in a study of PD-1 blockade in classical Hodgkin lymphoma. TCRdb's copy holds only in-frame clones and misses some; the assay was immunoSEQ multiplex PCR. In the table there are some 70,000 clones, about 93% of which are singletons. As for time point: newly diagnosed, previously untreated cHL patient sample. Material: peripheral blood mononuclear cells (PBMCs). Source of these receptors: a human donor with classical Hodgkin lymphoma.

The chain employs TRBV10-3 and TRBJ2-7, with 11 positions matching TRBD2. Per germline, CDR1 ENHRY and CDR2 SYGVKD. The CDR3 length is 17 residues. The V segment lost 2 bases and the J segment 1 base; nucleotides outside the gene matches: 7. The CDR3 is CAISEGLAGAWSYEQYF. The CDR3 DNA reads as TGTGCCATCAGTGAGGGACTAGCGGGTGCCTGGTCCTACGAGCAGTACTTC.

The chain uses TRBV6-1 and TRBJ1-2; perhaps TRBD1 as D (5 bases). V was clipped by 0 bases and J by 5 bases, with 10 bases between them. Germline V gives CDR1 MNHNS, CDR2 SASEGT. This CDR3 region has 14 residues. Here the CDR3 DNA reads TGTGCCAGCAGTGAAGCCTCAGGGTCTTATGGCTACACCTTC. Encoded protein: CASSEASGSYGYTF.

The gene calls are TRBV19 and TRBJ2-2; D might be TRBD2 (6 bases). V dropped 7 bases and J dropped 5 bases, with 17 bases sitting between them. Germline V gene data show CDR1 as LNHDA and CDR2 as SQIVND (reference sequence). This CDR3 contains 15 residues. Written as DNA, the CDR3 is TGTGCCAGTACCCATGGCGGGGCGGGAACCGGGGAGCTGTTTTTT. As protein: CASTHGGAGTGELFF. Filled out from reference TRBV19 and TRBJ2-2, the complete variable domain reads DGGITQSPKYLFRKEGQNVTLSCEQNLNHDAMYWYRQDPGQGLRLIYYSQIVNDFQKGDIAEGYSVSREKKESFPLTVTSAQKNPTAFYLCASTHGGAGTGELFFGEGSRLTVL.

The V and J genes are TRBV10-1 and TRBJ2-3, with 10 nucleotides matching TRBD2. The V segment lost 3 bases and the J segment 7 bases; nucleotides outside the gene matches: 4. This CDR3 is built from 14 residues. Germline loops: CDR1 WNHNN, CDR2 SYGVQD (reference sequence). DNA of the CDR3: TGCGCCAGCAGTGACGGTAGCGGGGGGAATACGCAGTATTTT. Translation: CASSDGSGGNTQYF.

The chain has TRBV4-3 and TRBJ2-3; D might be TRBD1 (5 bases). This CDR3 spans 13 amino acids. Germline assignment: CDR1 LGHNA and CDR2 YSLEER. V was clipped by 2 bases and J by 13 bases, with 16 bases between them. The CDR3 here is CASSQSRDSVEYF. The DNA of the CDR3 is TGCGCCAGCAGCCAAAGTCGCGACAGCGTGGAGTATTTT.

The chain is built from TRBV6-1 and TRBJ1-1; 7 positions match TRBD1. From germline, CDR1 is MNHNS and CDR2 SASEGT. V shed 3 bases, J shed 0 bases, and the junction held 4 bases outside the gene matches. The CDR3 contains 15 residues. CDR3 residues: CASSDYRGLNTEAFF. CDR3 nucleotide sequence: TGTGCCAGCAGTGATTACAGGGGACTGAACACTGAAGCTTTCTTT.

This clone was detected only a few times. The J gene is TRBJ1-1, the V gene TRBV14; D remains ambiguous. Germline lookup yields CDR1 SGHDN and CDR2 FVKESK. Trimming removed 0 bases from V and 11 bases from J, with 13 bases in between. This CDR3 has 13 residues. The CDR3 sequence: CASSQERITAAFF. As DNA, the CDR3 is TGTGCCAGCAGCCAAGAGAGGATTACAGCCGCTTTCTTT.

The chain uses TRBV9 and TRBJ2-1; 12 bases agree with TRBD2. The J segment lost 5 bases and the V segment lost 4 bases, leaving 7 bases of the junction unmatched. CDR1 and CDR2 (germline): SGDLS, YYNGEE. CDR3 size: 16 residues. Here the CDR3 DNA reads TGTGCCAGCAGCCCCCGGACTAGCGGGGCGCACAATGAGCAGTTCTTC. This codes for CASSPRTSGAHNEQFF.

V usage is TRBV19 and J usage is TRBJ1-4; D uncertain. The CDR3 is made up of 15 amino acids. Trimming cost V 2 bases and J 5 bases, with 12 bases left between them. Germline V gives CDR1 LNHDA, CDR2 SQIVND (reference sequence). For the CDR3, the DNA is TGTGCCAGTAGTATATTTTTGACCGAGAATGAAAAACTGTTTTTT. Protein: CASSIFLTENEKLFF. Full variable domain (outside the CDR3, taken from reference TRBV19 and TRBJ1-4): DGGITQSPKYLFRKEGQNVTLSCEQNLNHDAMYWYRQDPGQGLRLIYYSQIVNDFQKGDIAEGYSVSREKKESFPLTVTSAQKNPTAFYLCASSIFLTENEKLFFGSGTQLSVL.